Following are 27 T cell receptor beta chains from one sample sequenced in a study of cytomegalovirus exposure and HLA in healthy donors. Primers for the PCR totalled 60 Vbeta and 13 Jbeta. Clones were read by immunoSEQ multiplex PCR, and TCRdb kept only the in-frame ones, dropping some. The profile shows 100,000 or so clones, 60% to 85% of them singletons. The sequencing input was PBMCs. Receptors originate from a female donor in good health and CMV-seropositive.

The chain combines TRBV30 with TRBJ1-2; D gene ambiguous. Per germline, CDR1 GTSNPN and CDR2 SVGIG (reference sequence). V lost 4 bases and J lost 4, with 16 bases in between. This CDR3 comprises 14 residues. The CDR3 bases are TGTGCCTGGATTGGCAGGCCGTACGTCTATGGCTACACCTTC. This encodes CAWIGRPYVYGYTF.

The chain has TRBV5-1 and TRBJ1-2; 11 positions agree with TRBD1. Germline V gene sequence: CDR1 SGHRS, CDR2 YFSETQ. The CDR3 has 14 amino acids. The V gene end was trimmed by 4 bases and the J gene end by 4 bases; junction bases not matched to a gene: 3. CDR3 in amino acids: CASSPDRGPYGYTF. The CDR3 coding sequence is TGCGCCAGCAGCCCGGACAGGGGGCCCTATGGCTACACCTTC.

This chain links TRBV6-4 with TRBJ2-3; D possibly corresponds to TRBD2 (6 bases). Germline-derived CDR1 and CDR2 are MRHNA and SNTAGT. The CDR3 has 13 amino acids. Trimming took 5 bases from V and 7 from J, leaving 13 bases between them. CDR3 loop: CASSTTSKNTQYF. Here the CDR3 DNA reads TGTGCCAGCAGTACGACTAGTAAAAATACGCAGTATTTT.

The rearrangement joins TRBV5-1 to TRBJ2-3, with D tentatively TRBD2 (7 bases). Trimming shortened V by 2 bases and J by 2 bases, and 24 bases separated the two germline ends. The CDR3 runs 19 residues. Germline CDR1 SGHRS, CDR2 YFSETQ. The CDR3 here is CASSFPGGGSQTFTDTQYF. CDR3 bases: TGCGCCAGCAGCTTCCCGGGGGGCGGATCCCAAACCTTCACAGATACGCAGTATTTT.

The gene calls are TRBV12-5 and TRBJ2-2; 8 bases align to TRBD1. V gave up 6 bases and J gave up 3 bases; unmatched junction bases: 6. The length of the CDR3 is 15 residues. The germline V gene encodes CDR1 LGHNT and CDR2 FRNRAP. The CDR3 here is CASGPGQGDTGELFF. CDR3 DNA: TGTGCTAGTGGCCCTGGACAGGGCGACACCGGGGAGCTGTTTTTT.

The chain uses TRBV6-1 and TRBJ1-4, with 8 bases identical to TRBD1. CDR1 and CDR2 (germline): MNHNS, SASEGT. The CDR3 sequence is 14 residues long. With V trimmed by 4 bases and J by 5 bases, 3 bases remained unmatched. CDR3 sequence (DNA): TGTGCCAGCAGTGGGACAGGGCGCAATGAAAAACTGTTTTTT. It specifies CASSGTGRNEKLFF.

This clone appeared a single time. This rearrangement joins TRBV30 to TRBJ1-1; D not resolved. The length of the CDR3 is 11 residues. Germline V gene lookup returns CDR1 GTSNPN and CDR2 SVGIG (reference sequence). V gave up 7 bases and J gave up 4 bases, with 10 bases separating them. The CDR3 reads CASGISTEAFF. The CDR3 DNA is TGTGCCTCCGGGATTAGCACTGAAGCTTTCTTT.

The chain carries TRBV5-1 and TRBJ2-2; 10 nucleotides align to TRBD2. Losses at the gene ends were 7 bases for V and 0 bases for J; bases not matched to a gene: 6. Germline CDR1 reads SGHRS; CDR2 reads YFSETQ. The CDR3 length is 16 residues. This CDR3 is CASGPAGGPNTGELFF. CDR3 nucleotide sequence: TGCGCCAGCGGGCCAGCGGGGGGGCCGAACACCGGGGAGCTGTTTTTT.

This clone was seen only a few times. The CDR3 loop is CASSYLADLADTQYF. The CDR3 coding sequence is TGTGCCAGCAGTTATCTAGCGGACCTCGCAGATACGCAGTATTTT. This sequence joins TRBV28 and TRBJ2-3, with 7 nucleotides matching TRBD2. Germline CDR1 MDHEN, CDR2 SYDVKM. The CDR3 loop spans 15 amino acids. V lost 4 bases to trimming and J lost 4 bases; unmatched junction nucleotides: 8. Supplemented by reference TRBV28 and TRBJ2-3, the full variable domain reads DVKVTQSSRYLVKRTGEKVFLECVQDMDHENMFWYRQDPGLGLRLIYFSYDVKMKEKGDIPEGYSVSREKKERFSLILESASTNQTSMYLCASSYLADLADTQYFGPGTRLTVL.

The V and J genes are TRBV29-1 and TRBJ1-2, with D unclear. This CDR3 contains 13 residues. Germline CDR1 and CDR2: SQVTM and ANQGSEA. V was pared by 7 bases and J by 2 bases, with 14 bases between. The CDR3 nucleotides are TGCAGCGCCGACGCAGAGAGGAACTATGGCTACACCTTC. As protein: CSADAERNYGYTF.

The gene calls are TRBV11-3 and TRBJ1-1, with 7 bases identical to TRBD1. This CDR3 region has 17 residues. The germline CDR1 and CDR2 sequences are SGHNT and YENEEA. The junction had 11 bases not matched to a gene; V was cut back by 4 bases and J by 0 bases. The CDR3 reads CASSSRRQGVMNTEAFF. The DNA of the CDR3 is TGTGCCAGCAGCTCCCGGAGACAGGGAGTTATGAACACTGAAGCTTTCTTT.

This chain joins TRBV18 and TRBJ2-2; 7 bases are shared with TRBD1. Germline V gives CDR1 KGHSH, CDR2 LQKENI. CDR3 length: 16 residues. J gave up 3 bases and V 5 bases, and 9 bases lay outside the gene matches. DNA for the CDR3: TGTGCCAGCTCAATATTCGGACAGGTCTACACCGGGGAGCTGTTTTTT. It codes for CASSIFGQVYTGELFF.

This clone was observed once. The CDR3 reads CASRDMVGNTIYF. In DNA, the CDR3 is TGTGCCAGCAGAGACATGGTCGGAAACACCATATATTTT. The chain has TRBV6-5 and TRBJ1-3; no reliable D call. The CDR3 length is 13 residues. CDR1 and CDR2 (germline): MNHEY, SVGAGI. Trimming removed 6 bases at V and 4 bases at J, with 10 bases between.

The chain employs TRBV2 and TRBJ1-5; no clear D. V was trimmed by 6 bases and J by 0 bases, leaving 9 bases between them. The CDR3 has 14 residues. Germline CDR1 reads SNHLY; CDR2 reads FYNNEI. The CDR3 reads CASSRTYSNQPQHF. CDR3 nucleotides: TGTGCCAGCAGCCGTACCTATAGCAATCAGCCCCAGCATTTT.

The chain links TRBV2 to TRBJ2-7; D remains unclear. Trimming cost V 3 bases and J 4 bases, with 7 bases left between them. The CDR3 loop spans 12 amino acids. Germline CDR1 SNHLY, CDR2 FYNNEI. The DNA for the CDR3 is TGTGCCAGCAGTGAGATCGGGTACGAGCAGTACTTC. This codes for CASSEIGYEQYF.

This sequence joins TRBV6-6 and TRBJ1-2, with TRBD1 identical over 8 bases. Trimming at V came to 6 bases and at J to 1 base, leaving 10 bases not matched to a gene. This CDR3 has 16 amino acids. Germline assignment: CDR1 MNHNY and CDR2 SVGAGI (reference sequence). The CDR3 protein is CASSGQGKGRNYGYTF. The CDR3 nucleotides read TGTGCCAGCAGCGGACAGGGAAAAGGCCGTAACTATGGCTACACCTTC.

The chain carries TRBV2 and TRBJ2-6; no clear D gene. The V end was cut by 8 bases, the J end by 0 bases, with 8 bases between. Germline V gene sequence: CDR1 SNHLY, CDR2 FYNNEI. There are 14 residues in the CDR3. This CDR3 is CASPRSSGANVLTF. The CDR3 DNA follows: TGTGCCAGCCCGAGGTCCTCTGGGGCCAACGTCCTGACTTTC.

The V and J genes are TRBV10-2 and TRBJ2-7; 10 nucleotides line up with TRBD1. The J segment lost 3 bases and the V segment lost 6 bases, leaving 8 bases of the junction unmatched. CDR3 length: 15 amino acids. CDR1 WSHSY and CDR2 SAAADI come from the germline V gene. DNA of the CDR3: TGCGCCAGCAGAGAGGGACAGGGGTCTCTCTACGAGCAGTACTTC. Translated: CASREGQGSLYEQYF.

The chain combines TRBV18 with TRBJ1-5, with 7 bases fitting TRBD1. Germline V gives CDR1 KGHSH, CDR2 LQKENI. This CDR3 contains 13 residues. The junction had 5 bases not matched to a gene; V was cut back by 5 bases and J by 7 bases. The CDR3 loop reads CASSADRDQPQHF. For the CDR3, the DNA is TGTGCCAGCTCAGCCGACAGGGACCAGCCCCAGCATTTT.

The V call is TRBV18, the J call TRBJ2-1; D gene uncertain. From germline, CDR1 is KGHSH and CDR2 LQKENI. The V and J ends lost 2 bases and 8 bases respectively, with 7 bases between them. The CDR3 is 12 residues long. The CDR3 here is CASSPNGYEQFF. For the CDR3, the DNA is TGTGCCAGCTCACCAAACGGGTATGAGCAGTTCTTC.

This rearrangement joins TRBV7-2 to TRBJ2-5; 7 nucleotides match TRBD2. The CDR3 runs to 13 residues. V dropped 5 bases and J dropped 7; count of bases not matched to a gene: 7. Germline V lookup: CDR1 SGHTA, CDR2 FQGNSA. As DNA, the CDR3 is TGTGCCAGCAGCGATTGGCGGGAGCGGACCCAGTACTTC. This encodes CASSDWRERTQYF.

The rearrangement uses TRBV9 and TRBJ2-1, with 7 bases fitting TRBD2. Germline V CDR1 and CDR2: SGDLS, YYNGEE. J was trimmed by 7 bases and V by 4 bases; bases with no gene match: 8. The CDR3 sequence is 14 residues long. The CDR3 region has the DNA TGTGCCAGCAGCCCTCACCGGCGGGGGAATGAGCAGTTCTTC. Amino acid sequence: CASSPHRRGNEQFF.

V gene TRBV7-2 combines with J gene TRBJ2-3; TRBD2 matches at 9 bases. The germline CDR1 and CDR2 sequences are SGHTA and FQGNSA. CDR3 length equals 17 residues. V lost 5 bases and J lost 2; bases outside the gene matches: 11. The CDR3 region is CASSDQLSGRTTDTQYF. Here the CDR3 DNA reads TGTGCCAGCAGCGATCAACTCAGCGGGAGGACCACAGATACGCAGTATTTT. Using reference TRBV7-2 and TRBJ2-3 for the parts outside the CDR3, the full variable domain is GAGVSQSPSNKVTEKGKDVELRCDPISGHTALYWYRQSLGQGLEFLIYFQGNSAPDKSGLPSDRFSAERTGGSVSTLTIQRTQQEDSAVYLCASSDQLSGRTTDTQYFGPGTRLTVL.

The V gene is TRBV6-5, the J gene TRBJ1-1; a possible D gene is TRBD1 (6 bases). The CDR3 loop spans 15 amino acids. V lost 4 bases to trimming and J lost 0 bases, with 12 bases between them. Germline V gives CDR1 MNHEY, CDR2 SVGAGI. CDR3 in DNA: TGTGCCAGCAGTTTAGGTGGGGGCGTGAACACTGAAGCTTTCTTT. Translating it yields CASSLGGGVNTEAFF.

The chain couples TRBV21-1 to TRBJ1-5; the table gives TRBD1 as D, unverified against the DNA. TRBV21-1 is noted as a pseudogene. This CDR3 has 15 amino acids. CDR3 protein: CASSKHTGGDQPQHF. The CDR3 DNA follows: TGTGCCAGCAGCAAACATACAGGGGGCGATCAGCCCCAGCATTTT.

This chain joins TRBV28 and TRBJ1-4; D possibly corresponds to TRBD1 (5 bases). Germline V gene sequence: CDR1 MDHEN, CDR2 SYDVKM. Trimming left V 6 bases short and J 12 bases short, with 20 bases between. The CDR3 sequence is 14 residues long. The CDR3 DNA reads as TGTGCCAGCAGCTCCGGGACTCAGGGAATGGAACTGTTTTTT. Translated: CASSSGTQGMELFF.

The chain uses TRBV7-6 and TRBJ2-5, with D possibly being TRBD2 (5 bases). The germline V and J ends were trimmed by 5 bases and 2 bases, with 18 bases remaining between them. The CDR3 has 16 amino acids. The germline V gene has CDR1 SGHVS and CDR2 FNYEAQ. In DNA, the CDR3 is TGTGCCAGCAGCCAAGGAAGCGGAGCCGTTCAAGAGACCCAGTACTTC. It encodes CASSQGSGAVQETQYF.